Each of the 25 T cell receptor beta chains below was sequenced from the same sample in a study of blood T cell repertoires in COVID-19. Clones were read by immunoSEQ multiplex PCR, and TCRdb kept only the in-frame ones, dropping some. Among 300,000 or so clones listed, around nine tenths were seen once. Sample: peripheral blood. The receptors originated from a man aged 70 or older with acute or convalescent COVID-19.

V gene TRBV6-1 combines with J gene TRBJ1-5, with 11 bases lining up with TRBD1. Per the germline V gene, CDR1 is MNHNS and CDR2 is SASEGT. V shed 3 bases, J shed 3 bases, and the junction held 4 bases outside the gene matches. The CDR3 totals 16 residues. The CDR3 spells CASSEGGQGVNQPQHF. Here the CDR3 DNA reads TGTGCCAGCAGTGAGGGGGGACAGGGGGTCAATCAGCCCCAGCATTTT.

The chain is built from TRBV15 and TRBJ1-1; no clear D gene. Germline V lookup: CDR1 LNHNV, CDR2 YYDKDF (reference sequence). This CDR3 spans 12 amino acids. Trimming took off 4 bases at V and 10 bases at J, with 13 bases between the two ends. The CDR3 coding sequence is TGTGCCACCAGCAAGGAGAACGGTGTAGCTTTCTTT. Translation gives CATSKENGVAFF. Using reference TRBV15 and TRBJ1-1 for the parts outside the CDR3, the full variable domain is DAMVIQNPRYQVTQFGKPVTLSCSQTLNHNVMYWYQQKSSQAPKLLFHYYDKDFNNEADTPDNFQSRRPNTSFCFLDIRSPGLGDTAMYLCATSKENGVAFFGQGTRLTVV.

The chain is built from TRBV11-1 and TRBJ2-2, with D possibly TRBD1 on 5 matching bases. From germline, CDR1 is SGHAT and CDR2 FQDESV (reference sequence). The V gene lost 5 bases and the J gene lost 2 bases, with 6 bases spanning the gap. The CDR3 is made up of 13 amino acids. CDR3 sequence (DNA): TGTGCCAGCAGCGACAGCAACACCGGGGAGCTGTTTTTT. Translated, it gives CASSDSNTGELFF.

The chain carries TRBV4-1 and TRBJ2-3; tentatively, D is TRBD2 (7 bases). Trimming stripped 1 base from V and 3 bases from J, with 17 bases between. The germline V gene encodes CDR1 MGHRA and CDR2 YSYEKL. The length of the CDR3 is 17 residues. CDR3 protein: CASSQGGGGGSTDTQYF. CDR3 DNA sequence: TGCGCCAGCAGCCAAGGTGGGGGGGGCGGGAGTACAGATACGCAGTATTTT.

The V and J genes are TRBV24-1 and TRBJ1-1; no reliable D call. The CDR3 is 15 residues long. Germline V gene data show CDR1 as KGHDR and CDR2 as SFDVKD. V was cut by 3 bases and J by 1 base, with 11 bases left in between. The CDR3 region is CATSDPVTGNTEAFF. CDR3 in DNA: TGTGCCACCAGTGATCCCGTGACGGGGAACACTGAAGCTTTCTTT.

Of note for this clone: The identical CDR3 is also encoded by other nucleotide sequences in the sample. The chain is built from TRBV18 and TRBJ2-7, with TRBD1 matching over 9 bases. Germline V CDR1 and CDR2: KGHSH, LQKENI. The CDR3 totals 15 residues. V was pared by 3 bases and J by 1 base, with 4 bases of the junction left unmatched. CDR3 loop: CASSPLGQGSYEQYF. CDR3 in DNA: TGTGCCAGCTCACCCCTCGGACAGGGGTCCTACGAGCAGTACTTC.

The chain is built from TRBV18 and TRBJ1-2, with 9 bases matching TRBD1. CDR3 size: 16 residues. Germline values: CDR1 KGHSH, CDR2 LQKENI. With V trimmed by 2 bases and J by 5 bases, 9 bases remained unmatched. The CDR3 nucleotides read TGTGCCAGCTCACCATCGATTACAGGGGGCGCATATGGCTACACCTTC. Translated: CASSPSITGGAYGYTF.

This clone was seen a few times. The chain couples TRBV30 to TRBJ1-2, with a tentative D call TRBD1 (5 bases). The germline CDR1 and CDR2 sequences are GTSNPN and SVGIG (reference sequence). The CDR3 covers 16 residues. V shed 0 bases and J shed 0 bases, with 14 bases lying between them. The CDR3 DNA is TGTGCCTGGAGTGTAAAACAGGCAACCGCTAACTATGGCTACACCTTC. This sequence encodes CAWSVKQATANYGYTF.

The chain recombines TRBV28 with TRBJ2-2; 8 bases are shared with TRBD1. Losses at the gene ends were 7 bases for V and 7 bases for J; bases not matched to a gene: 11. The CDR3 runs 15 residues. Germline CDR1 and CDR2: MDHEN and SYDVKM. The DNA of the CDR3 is TGTGCCAGCAATAAAGGCAGGGGGCGCGGCGGGGAGCTGTTTTTT. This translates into CASNKGRGRGGELFF.

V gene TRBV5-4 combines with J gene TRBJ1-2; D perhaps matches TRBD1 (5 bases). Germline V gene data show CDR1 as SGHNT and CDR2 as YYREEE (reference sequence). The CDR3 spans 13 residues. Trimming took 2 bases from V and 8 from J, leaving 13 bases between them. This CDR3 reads CASSFTGVGGYTF. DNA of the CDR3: TGTGCCAGCAGCTTCACGGGGGTTGGCGGCTACACCTTC.

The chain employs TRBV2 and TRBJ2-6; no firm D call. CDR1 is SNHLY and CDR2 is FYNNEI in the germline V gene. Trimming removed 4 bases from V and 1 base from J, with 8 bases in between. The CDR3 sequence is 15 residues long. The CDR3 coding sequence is TGTGCCAGCAGTGTACAAGAATCTGGGGCCAACGTCCTGACTTTC. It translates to CASSVQESGANVLTF. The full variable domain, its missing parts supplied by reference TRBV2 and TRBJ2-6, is EPEVTQTPSHQVTQMGQEVILRCVPISNHLYFYWYRQILGQKVEFLVSFYNNEISEKSEIFDDQFSVERPDGSNFTLKIRSTKLEDSAMYFCASSVQESGANVLTFGAGSRLTVL.

CDR3 coding DNA: TGTGCCAGCAGCAGGACAGGGGAGGTTTACGAGCAGTACTTC. Its protein is CASSRTGEVYEQYF. This sequence joins TRBV2 and TRBJ2-7, with 9 bases aligning to TRBD1. The germline V gene encodes CDR1 SNHLY and CDR2 FYNNEI. This CDR3 has 14 residues. V dropped 6 bases and J dropped 4; count of bases not matched to a gene: 7.

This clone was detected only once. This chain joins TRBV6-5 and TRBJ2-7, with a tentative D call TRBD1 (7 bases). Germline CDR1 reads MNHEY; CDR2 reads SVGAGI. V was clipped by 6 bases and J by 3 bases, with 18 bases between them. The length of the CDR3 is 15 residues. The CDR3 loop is CASRLTGEALYEQYF. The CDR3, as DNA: TGTGCCAGCAGACTAACAGGGGAGGCCCTCTACGAGCAGTACTTC.

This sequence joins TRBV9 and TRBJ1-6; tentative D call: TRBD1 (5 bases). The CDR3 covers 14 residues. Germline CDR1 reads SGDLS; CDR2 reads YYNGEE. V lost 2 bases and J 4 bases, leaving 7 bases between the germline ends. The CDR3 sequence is CASSVTDYNSPLHF. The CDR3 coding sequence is TGTGCCAGCAGCGTGACAGATTATAATTCACCCCTCCACTTT.

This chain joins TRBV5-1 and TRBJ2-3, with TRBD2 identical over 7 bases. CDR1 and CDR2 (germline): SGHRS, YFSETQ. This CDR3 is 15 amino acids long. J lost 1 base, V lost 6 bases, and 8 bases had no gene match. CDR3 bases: TGCGCCAGCACCTCTAGCCGGGGGGGCACAGATACGCAGTATTTT. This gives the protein CASTSSRGGTDTQYF.

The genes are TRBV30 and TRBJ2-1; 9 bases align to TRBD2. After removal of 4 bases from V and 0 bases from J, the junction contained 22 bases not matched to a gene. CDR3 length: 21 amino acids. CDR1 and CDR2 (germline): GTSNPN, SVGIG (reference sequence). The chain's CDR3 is CAWKGTPIPMSGRPSYNEQFF. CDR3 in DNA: TGTGCCTGGAAAGGGACACCAATTCCGATGAGCGGGAGGCCCTCCTACAATGAGCAGTTCTTC.

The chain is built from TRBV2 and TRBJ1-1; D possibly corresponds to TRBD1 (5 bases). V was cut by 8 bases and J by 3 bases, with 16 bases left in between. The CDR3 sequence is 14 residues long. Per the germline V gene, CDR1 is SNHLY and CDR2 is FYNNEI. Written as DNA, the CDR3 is TGTGCCAGCGCCCTAGGGGTTTTTGACACTGAAGCTTTCTTT. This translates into CASALGVFDTEAFF.

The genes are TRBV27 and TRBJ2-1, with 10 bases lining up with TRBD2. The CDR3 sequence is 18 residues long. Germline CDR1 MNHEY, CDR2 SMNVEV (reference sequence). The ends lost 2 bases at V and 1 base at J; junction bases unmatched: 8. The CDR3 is CASSLGLAGGLSYNEQFF. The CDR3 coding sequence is TGTGCCAGCAGTTTAGGTTTAGCGGGGGGCCTGTCCTACAATGAGCAGTTCTTC.

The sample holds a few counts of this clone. The CDR3 here is CASSAVVGVGGEQYF. DNA of the CDR3: TGCGCCAGCAGCGCCGTGGTGGGCGTGGGGGGAGAGCAGTACTTC. The V and J genes are TRBV5-1 and TRBJ2-7; maybe TRBD2 (6 bases). Between the trimmed V and J ends, which lost 4 bases and 7 bases, there was a span of 21 bases. The CDR3 length is 15 residues. The germline gives CDR1 SGHRS, CDR2 YFSETQ.

The CDR3: CAWSNGGGVGNIQYF. Here the CDR3 DNA reads TGTGCCTGGAGTAATGGGGGAGGGGTGGGAAACATTCAGTACTTC. The chain joins TRBV30 to TRBJ2-4; TRBD2 agrees at 7 bases. Germline-derived CDR1 and CDR2 are GTSNPN and SVGIG (reference sequence). This CDR3 has 15 amino acids. V shed 2 bases, J shed 6 bases, and the junction held 10 bases outside the gene matches.

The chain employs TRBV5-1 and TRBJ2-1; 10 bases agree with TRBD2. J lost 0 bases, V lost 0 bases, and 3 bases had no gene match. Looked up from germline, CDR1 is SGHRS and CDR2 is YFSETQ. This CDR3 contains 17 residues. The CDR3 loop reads CASSLEIAGGSYNEQFF. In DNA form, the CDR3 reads TGCGCCAGCAGCTTGGAAATAGCGGGAGGCTCCTACAATGAGCAGTTCTTC. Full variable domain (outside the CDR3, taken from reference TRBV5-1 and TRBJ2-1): KAGVTQTPRYLIKTRGQQVTLSCSPISGHRSVSWYQQTPGQGLQFLFEYFSETQRNKGNFPGRFSGRQFSNSRSEMNVSTLELGDSALYLCASSLEIAGGSYNEQFFGPGTRLTVL.

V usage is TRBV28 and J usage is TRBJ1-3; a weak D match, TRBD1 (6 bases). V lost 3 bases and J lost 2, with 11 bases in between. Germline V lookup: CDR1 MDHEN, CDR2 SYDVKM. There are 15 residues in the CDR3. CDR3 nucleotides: TGTGCCAGCAGTTTTACCGGGACACCTGGAAACACCATATATTTT. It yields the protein CASSFTGTPGNTIYF.

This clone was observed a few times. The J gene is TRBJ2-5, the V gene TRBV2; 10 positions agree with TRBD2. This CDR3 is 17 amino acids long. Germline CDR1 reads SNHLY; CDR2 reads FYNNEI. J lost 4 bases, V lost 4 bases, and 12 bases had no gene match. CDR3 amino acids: CASSVRRSGGAPETQYF. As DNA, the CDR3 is TGTGCCAGCAGTGTTAGAAGAAGCGGGGGGGCCCCAGAGACCCAGTACTTC.

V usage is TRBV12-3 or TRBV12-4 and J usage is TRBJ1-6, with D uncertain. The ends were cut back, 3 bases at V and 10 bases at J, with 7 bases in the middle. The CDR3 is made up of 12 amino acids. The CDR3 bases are TGTGCCAGCAGTTTCGTTCGGTCACCCCTCCACTTT. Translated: CASSFVRSPLHF.

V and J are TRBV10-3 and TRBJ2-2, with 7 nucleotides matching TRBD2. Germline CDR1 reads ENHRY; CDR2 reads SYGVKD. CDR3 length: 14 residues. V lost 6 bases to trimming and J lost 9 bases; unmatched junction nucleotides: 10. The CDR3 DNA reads TGTGCCATCAGCCCGACGCGGGGGATCCGGGAGCTGTTTTTT. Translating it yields CAISPTRGIRELFF.